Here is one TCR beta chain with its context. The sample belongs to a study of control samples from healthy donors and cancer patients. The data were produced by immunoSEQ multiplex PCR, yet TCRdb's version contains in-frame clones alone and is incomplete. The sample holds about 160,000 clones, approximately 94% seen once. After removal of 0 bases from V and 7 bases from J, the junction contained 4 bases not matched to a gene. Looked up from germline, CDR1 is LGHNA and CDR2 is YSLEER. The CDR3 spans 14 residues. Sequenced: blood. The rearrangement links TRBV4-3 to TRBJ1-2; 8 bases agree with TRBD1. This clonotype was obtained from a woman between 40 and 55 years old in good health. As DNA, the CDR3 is TGCGCCAGCAGCCAAGACGACAGGGGAGGTGGCTACACCTTC. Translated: CASSQDDRGGGYTF.